These 20 T cell receptor beta chains were sequenced from one sample in a study of blood T cell repertoires in COVID-19. Clones were read by immunoSEQ multiplex PCR, and TCRdb kept only the in-frame ones, dropping some. The data contain fewer than 300,000 clones, 70% to 90% of them singletons. The sample taken for sequencing was peripheral blood. Receptors originate from a human donor with COVID-19, enrolled during active disease. The donor label of this sample is uncertain.

This rearrangement joins TRBV6-5 to TRBJ1-4; 9 bases match TRBD1. The germline CDR1 and CDR2 sequences are MNHEY and SVGAGI. V gave up 3 bases and J gave up 3 bases; unmatched junction bases: 5. The CDR3 sequence is 16 residues long. In nucleotides, the CDR3 is TGTGCCAGCAGTTATGGGACAGGGTATTCTAATGAAAAACTGTTTTTT. Protein: CASSYGTGYSNEKLFF.

This clone was seen repeatedly, ten times or more. In DNA, the CDR3 is TGTGCCAGCAGCTTAGACAGTACTGGAAACACCATATATTTT. Encoded protein: CASSLDSTGNTIYF. V gene TRBV7-9 combines with J gene TRBJ1-3, with D hard to call. The CDR3 has 14 amino acids. Germline V gene data show CDR1 as SEHNR and CDR2 as FQNEAQ (reference sequence). V was clipped by 1 base and J by 2 bases, with 6 bases between them.

The chain employs TRBV19 and TRBJ1-1, with a possible D match to TRBD1 (6 bases). From germline, CDR1 is LNHDA and CDR2 SQIVND (reference sequence). Trimming shortened V by 3 bases and J by 5 bases, and 19 bases separated the two germline ends. The CDR3 length is 16 residues. The CDR3 bases are TGTGCCAGTAGTATTGGAGAGGAACAGGGAGTAACTGAAGCTTTCTTT. The encoded protein is CASSIGEEQGVTEAFF.

The V and J genes are TRBV28 and TRBJ1-1; no firm D call. V was clipped by 3 bases and J by 1 base, with 3 bases between them. The germline V gene encodes CDR1 MDHEN and CDR2 SYDVKM. The CDR3 length is 12 residues. The CDR3 loop reads CASSFQNTEAFF. The CDR3 nucleotides are TGTGCCAGCAGTTTTCAGAACACTGAAGCTTTCTTT.

The chain couples TRBV2 to TRBJ2-6; D perhaps matches TRBD1 (5 bases). Trimming removed 1 base from V and 4 bases from J, with 8 bases in between. Per germline, CDR1 SNHLY and CDR2 FYNNEI. The CDR3 totals 15 residues. The CDR3 here is CASSEEGSGANVLTF. The CDR3 DNA follows: TGTGCCAGCAGTGAAGAGGGGTCGGGGGCCAACGTCCTGACTTTC.

V usage is TRBV18 and J usage is TRBJ1-1, with TRBD1 as a possible D gene (5 bases). This CDR3 has 18 amino acids. V gave up 0 bases and J gave up 1 base, with 18 bases separating them. Germline V lookup: CDR1 KGHSH, CDR2 LQKENI. CDR3 sequence reads: CASSPPAGGGAGNTEAFF. The CDR3 region has the DNA TGTGCCAGCTCACCACCAGCGGGGGGAGGCGCGGGGAACACTGAAGCTTTCTTT.

This chain links TRBV28 with TRBJ1-2, with no clear D. Germline values: CDR1 MDHEN, CDR2 SYDVKM. The CDR3 runs to 16 residues. Trimming took 5 bases from V and 0 from J, leaving 16 bases between them. The DNA for the CDR3 is TGTGCCAGCAGTCCGGGCGGAGGGCCTTCTAACTATGGCTACACCTTC. The encoded protein is CASSPGGGPSNYGYTF.

The chain joins TRBV27 to TRBJ1-1; TRBD1 aligns across 9 bases. The CDR3 runs to 16 residues. Trimming removed 2 bases from V and 1 base from J; junction bases left unmatched: 5. Germline V lookup: CDR1 MNHEY, CDR2 SMNVEV (reference sequence). The CDR3 DNA reads as TGTGCCAGCAGTTTAAAGACAGGGGGTGCGAACACTGAAGCTTTCTTT. This codes for CASSLKTGGANTEAFF.

The chain is built from TRBV29-1 and TRBJ1-2; 7 bases map to TRBD1. V shed 3 bases, J shed 8 bases, and the junction held 15 bases outside the gene matches. Germline lookup yields CDR1 SQVTM and CDR2 ANQGSEA. The CDR3 runs 15 residues. DNA for the CDR3: TGCAGCGTTGATAGCTCCTTCGAAGGGGGCTGGGGCTACACCTTC. As protein: CSVDSSFEGGWGYTF.

J is TRBJ1-5 and V is TRBV7-8; 7 bases fit TRBD1. Per germline, CDR1 SGHVS and CDR2 FQNEAQ. The CDR3 is 20 residues long. The V segment lost 5 bases and the J segment 0 bases; nucleotides outside the gene matches: 19. CDR3 sequence reads: CASSGRGGSPSAYSNQPQHF. In nucleotides, the CDR3 is TGTGCCAGCAGCGGGAGAGGGGGCAGCCCTTCGGCCTATAGCAATCAGCCCCAGCATTTT. The whole variable domain, filled in from reference TRBV7-8 and TRBJ1-5, reads GAGVSQSPRYKVAKRGQDVALRCDPISGHVSLFWYQQALGQGPEFLTYFQNEAQLDKSGLPSDRFFAERPEGSVSTLKIQRTQQEDSAVYLCASSGRGGSPSAYSNQPQHFGDGTRLSIL.

The gene calls are TRBV3-1 (or the pseudogene TRBV3-2) and TRBJ2-3; 10 bases are a match to TRBD1. CDR3 length equals 16 residues. Germline-derived CDR1 and CDR2 are LGHDT and YNNKEL (reference sequence). Germline trimming cut 1 base from V and 6 bases from J; bases unmatched to any gene: 7. CDR3 loop: CASSQAGTGVGDTQYF. The CDR3 DNA sequence: TGTGCCAGCAGCCAAGCCGGGACAGGGGTAGGGGATACGCAGTATTTT.

V gene TRBV5-1 combines with J gene TRBJ1-1, with D uncertain. V was trimmed by 4 bases and J by 0 bases, leaving 10 bases between them. CDR1 is SGHRS, CDR2 YFSETQ, per germline. The CDR3 is made up of 14 amino acids. The CDR3 DNA sequence: TGCGCCAGCAGCCAGAATATTTTGAACACTGAAGCTTTCTTT. It is translated as CASSQNILNTEAFF.

The chain employs TRBV6-5 and TRBJ1-5, with a weak D call TRBD1 (6 bases). This CDR3 comprises 15 residues. Germline V CDR1 and CDR2: MNHEY, SVGAGI. V lost 6 bases and J 4 bases, leaving 16 bases between the germline ends. This CDR3 is CASRPTQGGNQPQHF. The CDR3 DNA reads TGTGCCAGCAGACCCACACAGGGTGGAAATCAGCCCCAGCATTTT.

This clone was observed a handful of times. The V gene is TRBV11-2, the J gene TRBJ1-4; D unresolved. Looked up from germline, CDR1 is SGHAT and CDR2 is FQNNGV. Trimming stripped 2 bases from V and 8 bases from J, with 15 bases between. This CDR3 is 15 amino acids long. In DNA, the CDR3 is TGTGCCAGCAGCTTAAATGGCGAGGGTTGGGAAAAACTGTTTTTT. Amino acids: CASSLNGEGWEKLFF.

J is TRBJ2-7 and V is TRBV19, with D perhaps matching TRBD1 (6 bases). CDR3 size: 14 residues. The germline CDR1 and CDR2 sequences are LNHDA and SQIVND (reference sequence). The V end was cut by 2 bases, the J end by 2 bases, with 10 bases between. Here the CDR3 DNA reads TGTGCCAGTAGTATACGGGACAAACCCTACGAGCAGTACTTC. Translation gives CASSIRDKPYEQYF.

The J gene is TRBJ2-1, the V gene TRBV29-1; 10 bases fit TRBD2. Germline values: CDR1 SQVTM, CDR2 ANQGSEA. After removal of 4 bases from V and 7 bases from J, the junction contained 10 bases not matched to a gene. CDR3 length: 15 residues. CDR3 nucleotide sequence: TGCAGCGTTGTCCCCCCCCGGACTAGCGGTAATGAGCAGTTCTTC. Translated: CSVVPPRTSGNEQFF.

This rearrangement joins TRBV6-6 to TRBJ1-1; no definite D call. Trimming removed 0 bases from V and 1 base from J, with 9 bases in between. This CDR3 spans 15 amino acids. Germline lookup yields CDR1 MNHNY and CDR2 SVGAGI (reference sequence). The CDR3 sequence is CASSYSGGENTEAFF. The DNA of the CDR3 is TGTGCCAGCAGTTACTCGGGCGGGGAGAACACTGAAGCTTTCTTT.

CDR3 residues: CASNRPNTGELFF. CDR3 DNA sequence: TGTGCCAGCAACAGGCCGAACACCGGGGAGCTGTTTTTT. The chain has TRBV12-3 or TRBV12-4 and TRBJ2-2; TRBD1 is a possible D gene (5 bases). Trimming cost V 7 bases and J 0 bases, with 6 bases left between them. This CDR3 comprises 13 residues.

This chain links TRBV7-2 with TRBJ1-5, with 7 bases identical to TRBD1. V gave up 0 bases and J gave up 4 bases; unmatched junction bases: 6. The CDR3 has 16 amino acids. Looked up from germline, CDR1 is SGHTA and CDR2 is FQGNSA. For the CDR3, the DNA is TGTGCCAGCAGCTTAGCAGGCAGGGGGTTAAATCAGCCCCAGCATTTT. Protein sequence: CASSLAGRGLNQPQHF.

The rearrangement links TRBV27 to TRBJ2-1; 12 nucleotides agree with TRBD2. Trimming removed 4 bases from V and 3 bases from J; junction bases left unmatched: 1. The length of the CDR3 is 15 residues. Per the germline V gene, CDR1 is MNHEY and CDR2 is SMNVEV (reference sequence). CDR3 DNA sequence: TGTGCCAGCAGTTCGGGACTAGCGGGCTACAATGAGCAGTTCTTC. Translation: CASSSGLAGYNEQFF.